There are many counts of the clone carrying this TCR beta chain. Its antigen is still unknown. This CDR3 has 13 residues. The V end was cut by 0 bases, the J end by 9 bases, with 9 bases between. CDR1 is SEHNR and CDR2 is FQNEAQ in the germline V gene (reference sequence). Each CDR3 protein gets one entry after TCRdb re-called the reads with MiXCR. The sample consists of tens of thousands of distinct CDR3 sequences, 3.7% of them appearing once. The sample comes from a study of T cell repertoires in cytomegalovirus infection. At the level of the study: Indicated by public TCR beta signatures were CMV infection and matching HLA type. Points from the study as a whole: Ex vivo responses were dominated by HLA-C-restricted CMV-specific TCR beta clonotypes.

This chain joins TRBV7-9 and TRBJ2-1; D is perhaps TRBD2 (5 bases). This receptor was obtained from a human donor in good health (CMV status not recorded). Some clones in this sample may be carry-over from other donors' samples. Material: PBMCs. CDR3 DNA sequence: TGTGCCAGCAGCTTAGCCCCGGGGAGTGAGCAGTTCTTC. Its translation is CASSLAPGSEQFF.